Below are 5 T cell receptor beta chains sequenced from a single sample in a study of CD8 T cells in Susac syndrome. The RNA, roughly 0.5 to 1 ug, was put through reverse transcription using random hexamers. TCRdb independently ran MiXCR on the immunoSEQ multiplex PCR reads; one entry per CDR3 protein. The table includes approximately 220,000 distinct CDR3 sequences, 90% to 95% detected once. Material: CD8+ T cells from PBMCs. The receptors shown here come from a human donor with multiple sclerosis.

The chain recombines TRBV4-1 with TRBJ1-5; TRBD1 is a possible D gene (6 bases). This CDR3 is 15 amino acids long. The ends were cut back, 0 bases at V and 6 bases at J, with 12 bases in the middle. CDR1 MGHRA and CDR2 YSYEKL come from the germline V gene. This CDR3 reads CASSQDAQGGQPQHF. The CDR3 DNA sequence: TGCGCCAGCAGCCAAGACGCACAGGGCGGTCAGCCCCAGCATTTT.

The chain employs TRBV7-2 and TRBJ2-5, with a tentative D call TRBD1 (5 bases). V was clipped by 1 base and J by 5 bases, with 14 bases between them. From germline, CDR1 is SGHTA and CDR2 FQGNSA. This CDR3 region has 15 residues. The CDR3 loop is CASSLDVRAPETQYF. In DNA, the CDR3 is TGTGCCAGCAGCTTAGACGTCAGGGCCCCCGAGACCCAGTACTTC.

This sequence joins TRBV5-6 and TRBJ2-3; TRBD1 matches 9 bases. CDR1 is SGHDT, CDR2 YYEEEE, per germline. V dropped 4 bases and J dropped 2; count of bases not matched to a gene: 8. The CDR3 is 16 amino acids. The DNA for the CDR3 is TGTGCCAGCAGCGTGGGACAGGGCCCCATCACAGATACGCAGTATTTT. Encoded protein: CASSVGQGPITDTQYF.

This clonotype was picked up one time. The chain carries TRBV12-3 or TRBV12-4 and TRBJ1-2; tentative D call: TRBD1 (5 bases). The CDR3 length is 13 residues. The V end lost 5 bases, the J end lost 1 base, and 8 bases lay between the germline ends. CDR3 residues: CASSVQVNYGYTF. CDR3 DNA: TGTGCCAGCAGTGTACAGGTTAACTATGGCTACACCTTC.

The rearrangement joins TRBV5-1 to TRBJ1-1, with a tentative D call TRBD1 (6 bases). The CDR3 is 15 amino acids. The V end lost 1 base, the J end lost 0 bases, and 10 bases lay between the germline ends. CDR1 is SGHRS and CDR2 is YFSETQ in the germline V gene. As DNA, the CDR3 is TGCGCCAGCAGCTTGTGGACAGATTTGAACACTGAAGCTTTCTTT. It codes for CASSLWTDLNTEAFF.